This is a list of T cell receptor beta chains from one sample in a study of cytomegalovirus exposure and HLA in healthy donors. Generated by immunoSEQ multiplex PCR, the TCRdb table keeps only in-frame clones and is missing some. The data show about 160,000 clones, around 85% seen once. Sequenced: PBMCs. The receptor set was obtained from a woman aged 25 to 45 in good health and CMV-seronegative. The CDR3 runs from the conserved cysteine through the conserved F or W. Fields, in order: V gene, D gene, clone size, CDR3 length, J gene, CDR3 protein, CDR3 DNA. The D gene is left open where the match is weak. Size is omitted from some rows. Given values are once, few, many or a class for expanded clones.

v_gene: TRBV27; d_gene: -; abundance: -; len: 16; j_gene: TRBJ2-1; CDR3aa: CASSLVGDPYYNEQFF; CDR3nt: TGTGCCAGCAGCCTCGTGGGGGACCCTTATTACAATGAGCAGTTCTTC
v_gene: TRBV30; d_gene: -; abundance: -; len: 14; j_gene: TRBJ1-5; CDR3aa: CAWNQGESNQPQHF; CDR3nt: TGTGCCTGGAACCAAGGGGAGAGCAATCAGCCCCAGCATTTT
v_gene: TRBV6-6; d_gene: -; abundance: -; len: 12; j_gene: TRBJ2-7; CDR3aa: CASSETVYEQYF; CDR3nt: TGTGCCAGCAGCGAAACCGTATACGAGCAGTACTTC
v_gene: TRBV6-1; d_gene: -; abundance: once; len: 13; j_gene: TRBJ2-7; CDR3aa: CASSVTDSYEQYF; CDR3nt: TGTGCCAGCAGTGTGACAGATAGCTACGAGCAGTACTTC
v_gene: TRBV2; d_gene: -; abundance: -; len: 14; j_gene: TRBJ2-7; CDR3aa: CASSERGLAGEQYF; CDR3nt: TGTGCCAGCAGTGAAAGGGGACTCGCGGGTGAGCAGTACTTC
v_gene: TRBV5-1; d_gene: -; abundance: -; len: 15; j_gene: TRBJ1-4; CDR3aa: CASSSGRGADEKLFF; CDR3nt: TGCGCCAGCAGCTCCGGTAGGGGGGCCGATGAAAAACTGTTTTTT
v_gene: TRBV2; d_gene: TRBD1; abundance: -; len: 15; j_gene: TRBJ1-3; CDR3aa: CASRGTGGSGNTIYF; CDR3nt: TGTGCCAGCAGAGGGACAGGGGGCTCTGGAAACACCATATATTTT
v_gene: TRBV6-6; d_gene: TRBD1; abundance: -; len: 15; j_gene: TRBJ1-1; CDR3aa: CASSSRQGLNTEAFF; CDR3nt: TGTGCCAGCAGTTCTAGACAGGGGCTGAACACTGAAGCTTTCTTT
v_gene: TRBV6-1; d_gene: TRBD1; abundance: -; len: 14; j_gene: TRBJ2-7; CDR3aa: CASSKQPGQYEQYF; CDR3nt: TGTGCCAGCAGCAAACAACCGGGACAGTACGAGCAGTACTTC
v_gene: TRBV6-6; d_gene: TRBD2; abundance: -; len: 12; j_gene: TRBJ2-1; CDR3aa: CASSRLANEQFF; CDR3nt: TGTGCCAGCAGCAGACTAGCCAATGAGCAGTTCTTC
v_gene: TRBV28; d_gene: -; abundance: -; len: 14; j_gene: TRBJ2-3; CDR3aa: CASSLNKLLDTQYF; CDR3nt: TGTGCCAGCAGTCTCAATAAACTACTAGATACGCAGTATTTT
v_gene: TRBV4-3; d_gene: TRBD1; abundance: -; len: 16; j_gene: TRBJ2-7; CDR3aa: CASSPGTTGGSYEQYF; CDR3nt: TGCGCCAGCAGCCCCGGGACCACAGGGGGGTCCTACGAGCAGTACTTC
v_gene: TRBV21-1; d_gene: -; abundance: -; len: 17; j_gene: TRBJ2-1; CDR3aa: CASTHLAGGRSYNEQFF; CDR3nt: TGTGCCAGCACGCACCTAGCGGGGGGGCGGTCCTACAATGAGCAGTTCTTC
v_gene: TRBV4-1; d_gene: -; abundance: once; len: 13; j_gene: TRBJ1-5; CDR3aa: CASSQGSYQPQHF; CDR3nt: TGCGCCAGCAGCCAGGGGAGTTATCAGCCCCAGCATTTT
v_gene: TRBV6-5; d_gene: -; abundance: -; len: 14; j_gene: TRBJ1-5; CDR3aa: CASSPDKPSQPQHF; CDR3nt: TGTGCCAGCAGTCCCGACAAGCCTAGCCAGCCCCAGCATTTT
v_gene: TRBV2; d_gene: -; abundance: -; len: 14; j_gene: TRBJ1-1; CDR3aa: CASKLSPSPAEAFF; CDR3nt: TGTGCCAGCAAACTGTCGCCTTCGCCGGCTGAAGCTTTCTTT
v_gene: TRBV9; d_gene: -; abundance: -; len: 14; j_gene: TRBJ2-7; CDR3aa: CASSVGGKDYEQYF; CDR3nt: TGTGCCAGCAGCGTAGGGGGAAAGGACTACGAGCAGTACTTC
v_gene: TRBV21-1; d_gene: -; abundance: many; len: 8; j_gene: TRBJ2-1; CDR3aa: CASSEQFF; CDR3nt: TGTGCCAGCAGTGAGCAGTTCTTC
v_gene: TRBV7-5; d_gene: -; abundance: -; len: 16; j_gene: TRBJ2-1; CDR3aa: CVRSLAGEKAYNEQFF; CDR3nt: TGTGTCAGAAGCTTAGCGGGAGAAAAGGCTTACAATGAGCAGTTCTTC
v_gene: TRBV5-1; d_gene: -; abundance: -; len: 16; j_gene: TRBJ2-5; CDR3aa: CASTPPTGSVQETQYF; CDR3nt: TGCGCCAGCACCCCCCCCACGGGATCGGTTCAAGAGACCCAGTACTTC
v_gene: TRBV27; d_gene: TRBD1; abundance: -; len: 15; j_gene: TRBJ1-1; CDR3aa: CASSFGTGLNTEAFF; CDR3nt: TGTGCCAGCAGTTTCGGGACAGGGTTGAACACTGAAGCTTTCTTT
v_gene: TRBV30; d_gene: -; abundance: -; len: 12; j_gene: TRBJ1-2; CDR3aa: CAWRGAGDGYTF; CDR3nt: TGTGCCTGGAGGGGGGCCGGAGATGGCTACACCTTC
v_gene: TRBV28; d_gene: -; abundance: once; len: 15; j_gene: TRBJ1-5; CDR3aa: CASSPWGEWNQPQHF; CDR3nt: TGTGCCAGCAGTCCCTGGGGAGAGTGGAATCAGCCCCAGCATTTT
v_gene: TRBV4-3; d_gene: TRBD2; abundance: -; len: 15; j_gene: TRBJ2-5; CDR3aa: CASSQDLAGLETQYF; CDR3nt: TGCGCCAGCAGCCAAGATCTAGCGGGGTTAGAGACCCAGTACTTC
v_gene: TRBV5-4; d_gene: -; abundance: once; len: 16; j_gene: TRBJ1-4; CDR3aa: CASSPRTGKTNEKLFF; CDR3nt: TGTGCCAGCAGCCCACGCACAGGGAAAACTAATGAAAAACTGTTTTTT
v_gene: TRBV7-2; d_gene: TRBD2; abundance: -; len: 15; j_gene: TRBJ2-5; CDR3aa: CASSNEAGAGETQYF; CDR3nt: TGTGCCAGCAGCAATGAAGCGGGGGCTGGAGAGACCCAGTACTTC
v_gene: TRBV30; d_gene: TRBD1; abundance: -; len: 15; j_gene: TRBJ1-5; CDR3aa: CAWKRDRGPNQPQHF; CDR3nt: TGTGCCTGGAAAAGGGACAGGGGCCCCAATCAGCCCCAGCATTTT
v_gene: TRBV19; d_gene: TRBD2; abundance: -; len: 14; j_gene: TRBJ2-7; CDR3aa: CATRGAAGVIEQYF; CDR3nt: TGTGCCACCCGGGGAGCAGCGGGAGTGATCGAGCAGTACTTC
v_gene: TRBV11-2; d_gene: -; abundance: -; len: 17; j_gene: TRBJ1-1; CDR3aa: CASSGGRRLKVEHETFF; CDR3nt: TGTGCCAGCAGCGGGGGACGTAGGTTAAAAGTTGAACACGAGACTTTCTTT
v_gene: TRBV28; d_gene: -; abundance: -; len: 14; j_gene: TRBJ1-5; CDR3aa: CASSLRERFQPQHF; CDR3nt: TGTGCCAGCAGTTTAAGGGAGCGTTTCCAGCCCCAGCATTTT
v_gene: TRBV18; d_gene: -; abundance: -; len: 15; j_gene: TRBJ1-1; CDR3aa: CASSPNTAMNTEAFF; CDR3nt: TGTGCCAGCTCACCGAACACGGCAATGAACACTGAAGCTTTCTTT
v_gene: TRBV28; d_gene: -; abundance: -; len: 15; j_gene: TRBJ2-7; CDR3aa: CASSFSDRLAYEQYF; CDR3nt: TGTGCCAGCAGTTTCTCGGACAGACTAGCCTACGAGCAGTACTTC